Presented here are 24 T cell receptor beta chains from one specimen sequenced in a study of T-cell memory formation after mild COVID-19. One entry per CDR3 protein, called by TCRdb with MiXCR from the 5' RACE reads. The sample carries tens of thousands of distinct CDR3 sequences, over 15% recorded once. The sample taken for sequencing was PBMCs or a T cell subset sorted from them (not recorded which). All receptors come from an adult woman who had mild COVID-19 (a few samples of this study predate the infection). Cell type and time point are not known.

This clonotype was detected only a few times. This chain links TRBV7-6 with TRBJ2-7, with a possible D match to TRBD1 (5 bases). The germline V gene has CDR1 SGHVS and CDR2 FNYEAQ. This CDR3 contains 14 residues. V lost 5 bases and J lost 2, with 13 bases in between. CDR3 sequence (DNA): TGTGCCAGCAGCCCTTACAGGCGTCCCTACGAGCAGTACTTC. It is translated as CASSPYRRPYEQYF.

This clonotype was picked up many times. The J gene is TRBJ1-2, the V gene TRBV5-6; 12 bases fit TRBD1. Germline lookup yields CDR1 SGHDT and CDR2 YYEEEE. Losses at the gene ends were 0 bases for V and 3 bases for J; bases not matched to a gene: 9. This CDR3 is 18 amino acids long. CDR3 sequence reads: CASSLARDRGRLDYGYTF. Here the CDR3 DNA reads TGTGCCAGCAGCTTGGCCCGGGACAGGGGGCGCCTAGACTATGGCTACACCTTC.

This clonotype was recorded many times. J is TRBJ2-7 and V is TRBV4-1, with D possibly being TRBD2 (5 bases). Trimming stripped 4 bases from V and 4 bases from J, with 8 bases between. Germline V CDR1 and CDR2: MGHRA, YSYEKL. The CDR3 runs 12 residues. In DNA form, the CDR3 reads TGCGCCAGCAGCCCTCCGGGGTACGAGCAGTACTTC. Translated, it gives CASSPPGYEQYF.

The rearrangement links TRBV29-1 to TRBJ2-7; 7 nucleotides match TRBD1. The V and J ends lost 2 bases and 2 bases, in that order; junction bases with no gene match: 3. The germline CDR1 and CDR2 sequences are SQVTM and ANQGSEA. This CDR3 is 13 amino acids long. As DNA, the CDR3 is TGCAGCGTTGAACCGCAGGGGGCCTACGAGCAGTACTTC. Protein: CSVEPQGAYEQYF.

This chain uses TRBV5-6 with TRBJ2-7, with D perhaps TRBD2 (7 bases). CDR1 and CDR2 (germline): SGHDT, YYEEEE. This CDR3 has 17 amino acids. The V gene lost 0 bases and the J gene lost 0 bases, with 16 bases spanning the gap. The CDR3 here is CASSLEGGLSSSYEQYF. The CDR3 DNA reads TGTGCCAGCAGCTTGGAGGGGGGGCTGTCAAGCTCCTACGAGCAGTACTTC.

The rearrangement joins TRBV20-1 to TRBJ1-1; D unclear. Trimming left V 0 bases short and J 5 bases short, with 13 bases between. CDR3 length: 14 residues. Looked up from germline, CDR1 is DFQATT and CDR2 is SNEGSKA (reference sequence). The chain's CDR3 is CSARELGGWTEAFF. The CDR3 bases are TGCAGTGCTAGAGAACTGGGAGGTTGGACTGAAGCTTTCTTT.

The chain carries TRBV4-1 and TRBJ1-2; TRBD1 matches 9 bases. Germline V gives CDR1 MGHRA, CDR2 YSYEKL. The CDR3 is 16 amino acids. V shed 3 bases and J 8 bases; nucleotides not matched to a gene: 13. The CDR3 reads CASSQGLDRGKGGYTF. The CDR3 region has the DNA TGCGCCAGCAGCCAGGGTCTCGACAGGGGGAAGGGAGGCTACACCTTC.

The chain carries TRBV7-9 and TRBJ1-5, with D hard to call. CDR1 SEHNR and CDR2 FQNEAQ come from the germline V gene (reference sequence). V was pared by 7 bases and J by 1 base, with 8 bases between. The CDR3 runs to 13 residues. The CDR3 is CASTNTSNQPQHF. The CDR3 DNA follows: TGTGCCAGCACCAACACCAGCAATCAGCCCCAGCATTTT.

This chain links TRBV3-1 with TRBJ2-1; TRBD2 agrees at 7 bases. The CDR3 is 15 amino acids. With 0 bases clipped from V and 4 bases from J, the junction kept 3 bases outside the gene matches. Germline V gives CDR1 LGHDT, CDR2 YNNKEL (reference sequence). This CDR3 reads CASSQDLAGYNEQFF. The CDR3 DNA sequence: TGTGCCAGCAGCCAAGATTTAGCGGGTTACAATGAGCAGTTCTTC.

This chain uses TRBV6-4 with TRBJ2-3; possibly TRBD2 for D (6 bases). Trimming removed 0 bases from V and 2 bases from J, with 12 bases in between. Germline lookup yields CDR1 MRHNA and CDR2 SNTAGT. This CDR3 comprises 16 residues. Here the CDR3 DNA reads TGTGCCAGCAGTGACTCCTCATCGGGAGACACAGATACGCAGTATTTT. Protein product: CASSDSSSGDTDTQYF.

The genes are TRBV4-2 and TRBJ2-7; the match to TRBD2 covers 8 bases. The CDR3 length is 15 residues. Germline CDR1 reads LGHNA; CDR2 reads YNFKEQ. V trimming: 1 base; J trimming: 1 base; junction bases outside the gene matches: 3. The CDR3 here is CASSQGLAGSYEQYF. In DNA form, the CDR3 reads TGTGCCAGCAGCCAAGGATTAGCGGGATCCTACGAGCAGTACTTC.

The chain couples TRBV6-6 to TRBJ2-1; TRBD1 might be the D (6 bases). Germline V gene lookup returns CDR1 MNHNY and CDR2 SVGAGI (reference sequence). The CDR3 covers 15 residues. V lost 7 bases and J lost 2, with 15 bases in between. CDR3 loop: CASTAVQGAYNEQFF. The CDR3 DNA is TGTGCCAGCACTGCCGTACAGGGAGCCTACAATGAGCAGTTCTTC.

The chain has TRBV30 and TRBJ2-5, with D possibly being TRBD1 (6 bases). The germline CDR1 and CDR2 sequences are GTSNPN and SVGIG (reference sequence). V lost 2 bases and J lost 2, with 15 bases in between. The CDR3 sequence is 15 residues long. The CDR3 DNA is TGTGCCTGGAGTCCTCATACAGGGTTGCAAGAGACCCAGTACTTC. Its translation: CAWSPHTGLQETQYF. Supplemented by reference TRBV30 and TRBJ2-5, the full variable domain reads SQTIHQWPATLVQPVGSPLSLECTVEGTSNPNLYWYRQAAGRGLQLLFYSVGIGQISSEVPQNLSASRPQDRQFILSSKKLLLSDSGFYLCAWSPHTGLQETQYFGPGTRLLVL.

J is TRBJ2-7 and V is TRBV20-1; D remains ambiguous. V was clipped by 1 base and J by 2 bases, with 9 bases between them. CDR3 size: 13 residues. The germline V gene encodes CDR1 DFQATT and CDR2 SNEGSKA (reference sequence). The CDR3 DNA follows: TGCAGTGCTAGAGTATGGGGAACCTACGAGCAGTACTTC. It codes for CSARVWGTYEQYF.

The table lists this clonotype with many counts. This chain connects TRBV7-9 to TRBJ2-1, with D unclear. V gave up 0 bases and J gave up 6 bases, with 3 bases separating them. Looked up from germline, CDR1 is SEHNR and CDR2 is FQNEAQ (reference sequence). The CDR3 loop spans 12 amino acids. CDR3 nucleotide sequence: TGTGCCAGCAGCTTAGCTAGCAATGAGCAGTTCTTC. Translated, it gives CASSLASNEQFF.

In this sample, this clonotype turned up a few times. CDR3 DNA: TGTGCCAGCAGCGTCTCAGGGCTGGATGACGAGCAGTACTTC. This encodes CASSVSGLDDEQYF. The chain has TRBV9 and TRBJ2-7; D possibly corresponds to TRBD1 (5 bases). The CDR3 has 14 amino acids. The V end lost 2 bases, the J end lost 5 bases, and 14 bases lay between the germline ends. In germline, CDR1 is SGDLS, CDR2 YYNGEE.

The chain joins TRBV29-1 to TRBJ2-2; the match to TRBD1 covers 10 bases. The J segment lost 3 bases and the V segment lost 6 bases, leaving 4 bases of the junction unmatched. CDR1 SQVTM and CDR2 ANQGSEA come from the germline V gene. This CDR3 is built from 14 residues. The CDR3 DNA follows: TGCAGCGTGACAGGGGGCGCCGACACCGGGGAGCTGTTTTTT. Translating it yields CSVTGGADTGELFF.

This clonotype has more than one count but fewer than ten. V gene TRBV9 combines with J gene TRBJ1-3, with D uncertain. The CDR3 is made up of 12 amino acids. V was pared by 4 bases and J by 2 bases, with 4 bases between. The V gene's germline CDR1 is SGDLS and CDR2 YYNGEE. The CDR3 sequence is CASSPTGNTIYF. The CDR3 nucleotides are TGTGCCAGCAGCCCAACTGGAAACACCATATATTTT.

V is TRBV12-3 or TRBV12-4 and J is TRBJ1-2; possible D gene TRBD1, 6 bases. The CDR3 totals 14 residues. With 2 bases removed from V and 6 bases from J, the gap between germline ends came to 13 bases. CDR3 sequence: CASSLRGGADGYTF. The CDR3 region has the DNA TGTGCCAGCAGTTTAAGGGGGGGTGCCGATGGCTACACCTTC.

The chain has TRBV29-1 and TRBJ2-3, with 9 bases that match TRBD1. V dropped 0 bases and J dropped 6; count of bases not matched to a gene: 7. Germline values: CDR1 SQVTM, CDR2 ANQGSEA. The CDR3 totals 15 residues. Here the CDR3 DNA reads TGCAGCGTTGAAGAGGGACAGGGCCCGGGGGATACGCAGTATTTT. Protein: CSVEEGQGPGDTQYF.

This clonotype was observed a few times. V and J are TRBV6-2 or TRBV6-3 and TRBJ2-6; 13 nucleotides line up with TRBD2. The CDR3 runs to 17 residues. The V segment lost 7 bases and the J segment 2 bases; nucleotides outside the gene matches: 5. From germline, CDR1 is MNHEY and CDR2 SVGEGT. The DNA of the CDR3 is TGTGCCAGCAAAAAACTAGCGGGAGGGCCTGGGGCCAACGTCCTGACTTTC. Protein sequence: CASKKLAGGPGANVLTF.

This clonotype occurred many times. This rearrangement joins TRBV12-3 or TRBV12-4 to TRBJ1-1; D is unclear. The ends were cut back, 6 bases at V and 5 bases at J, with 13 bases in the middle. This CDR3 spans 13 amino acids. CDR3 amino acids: CASSPWGGTEAFF. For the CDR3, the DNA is TGTGCCAGCAGCCCATGGGGTGGAACTGAAGCTTTCTTT.

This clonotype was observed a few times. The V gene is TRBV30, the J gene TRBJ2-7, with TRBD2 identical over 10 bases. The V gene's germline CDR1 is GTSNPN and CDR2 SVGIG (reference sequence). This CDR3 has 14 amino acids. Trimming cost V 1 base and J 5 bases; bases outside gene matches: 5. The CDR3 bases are TGTGCCTGGAGTGGGGGAGCGGGAGGGGACGAGCAGTACTTC. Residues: CAWSGGAGGDEQYF.

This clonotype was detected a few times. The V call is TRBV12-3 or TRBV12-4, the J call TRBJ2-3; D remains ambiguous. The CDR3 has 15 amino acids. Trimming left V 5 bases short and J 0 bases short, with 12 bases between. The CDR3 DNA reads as TGTGCCAGCAGTGCCATCGGAGCGAGCACAGATACGCAGTATTTT. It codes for CASSAIGASTDTQYF.